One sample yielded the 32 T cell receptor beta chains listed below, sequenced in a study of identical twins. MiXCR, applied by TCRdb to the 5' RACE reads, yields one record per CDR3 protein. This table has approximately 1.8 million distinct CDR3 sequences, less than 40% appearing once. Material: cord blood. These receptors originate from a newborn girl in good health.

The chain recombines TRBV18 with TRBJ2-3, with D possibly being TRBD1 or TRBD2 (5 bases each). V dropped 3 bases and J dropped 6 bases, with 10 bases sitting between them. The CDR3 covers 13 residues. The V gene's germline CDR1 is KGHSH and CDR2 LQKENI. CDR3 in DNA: TGTGCCAGCTCACCTGTGGGGGAGGATACGCAGTATTTT. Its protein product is CASSPVGEDTQYF. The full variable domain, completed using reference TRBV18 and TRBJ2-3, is NAGVMQNPRHLVRRRGQEARLRCSPMKGHSHVYWYRQLPEEGLKFMVYLQKENIIDESGMPKERFSAEFPKEGPSILRIQQVVRGDSAAYFCASSPVGEDTQYFGPGTRLTVL.

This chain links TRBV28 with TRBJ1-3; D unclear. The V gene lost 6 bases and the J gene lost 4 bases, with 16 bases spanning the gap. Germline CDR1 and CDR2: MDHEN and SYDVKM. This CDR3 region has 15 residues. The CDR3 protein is CASSPVGRVGNTIYF. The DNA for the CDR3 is TGTGCCAGCAGCCCCGTCGGGAGAGTGGGAAACACCATATATTTT.

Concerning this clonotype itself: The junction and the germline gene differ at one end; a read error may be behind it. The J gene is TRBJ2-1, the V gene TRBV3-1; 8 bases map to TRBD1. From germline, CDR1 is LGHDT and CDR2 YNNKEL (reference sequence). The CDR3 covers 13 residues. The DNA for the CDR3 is TGTGCCGGCAGCCAAGGAGACAGGGGTGAGCAGTTCTTC. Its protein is CAGSQGDRGEQFF.

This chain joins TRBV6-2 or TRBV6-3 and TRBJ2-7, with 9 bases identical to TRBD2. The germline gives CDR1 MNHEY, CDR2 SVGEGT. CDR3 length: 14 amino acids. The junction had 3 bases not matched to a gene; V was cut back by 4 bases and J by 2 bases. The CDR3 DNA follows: TGTGCCAGCAGTTCTGGCGGGGGGGCCTACGAGCAGTACTTC. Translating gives CASSSGGGAYEQYF.

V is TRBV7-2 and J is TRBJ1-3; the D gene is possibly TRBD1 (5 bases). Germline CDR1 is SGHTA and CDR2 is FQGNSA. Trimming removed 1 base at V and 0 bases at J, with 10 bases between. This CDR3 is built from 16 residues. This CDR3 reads CASSLGGAVSGNTIYF. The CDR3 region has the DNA TGTGCCAGCAGCTTAGGCGGGGCTGTCTCTGGAAACACCATATATTTT.

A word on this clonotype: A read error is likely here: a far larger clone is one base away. The CDR3 coding sequence is TGTGCCAGCATCCCGAACACCGGGGAGCTGTTTTTT. It is translated as CASIPNTGELFF. The chain employs TRBV12-3 or TRBV12-4 and TRBJ2-2; D not certain. The ends were cut back, 7 bases at V and 0 bases at J, with 3 bases in the middle. This CDR3 contains 12 residues.

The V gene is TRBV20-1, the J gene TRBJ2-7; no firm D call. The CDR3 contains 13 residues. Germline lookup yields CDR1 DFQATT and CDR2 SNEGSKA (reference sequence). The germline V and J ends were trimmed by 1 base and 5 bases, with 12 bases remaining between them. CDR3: CSARVQGNNEQYF. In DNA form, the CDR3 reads TGCAGTGCTAGAGTTCAAGGGAACAACGAGCAGTACTTC.

The CDR3 DNA reads as TGCAGTGCTTGGGTAGCGGGGTCAGATACGCAGTATTTT. This sequence encodes CSAWVAGSDTQYF. This chain connects TRBV20-1 to TRBJ2-3; 8 nucleotides match TRBD2. Looked up from germline, CDR1 is DFQATT and CDR2 is SNEGSKA (reference sequence). J was trimmed by 4 bases and V by 5 bases; bases with no gene match: 5. The CDR3 is 13 residues long.

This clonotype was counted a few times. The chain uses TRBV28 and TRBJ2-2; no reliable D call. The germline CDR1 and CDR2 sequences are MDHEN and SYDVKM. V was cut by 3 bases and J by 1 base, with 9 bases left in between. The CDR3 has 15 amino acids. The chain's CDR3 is CASSLRRLNTGELFF. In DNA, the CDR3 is TGTGCCAGCAGTTTGCGCCGATTGAACACCGGGGAGCTGTTTTTT. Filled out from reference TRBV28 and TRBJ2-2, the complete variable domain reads DVKVTQSSRYLVKRTGEKVFLECVQDMDHENMFWYRQDPGLGLRLIYFSYDVKMKEKGDIPEGYSVSREKKERFSLILESASTNQTSMYLCASSLRRLNTGELFFGEGSRLTVL.

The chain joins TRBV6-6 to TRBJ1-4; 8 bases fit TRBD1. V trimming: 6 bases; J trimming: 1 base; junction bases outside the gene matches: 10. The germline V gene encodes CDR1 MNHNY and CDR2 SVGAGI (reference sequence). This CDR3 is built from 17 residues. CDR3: CASRQIQGARTNEKLFF. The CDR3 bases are TGTGCCAGCAGACAAATCCAGGGGGCACGAACTAATGAAAAACTGTTTTTT.

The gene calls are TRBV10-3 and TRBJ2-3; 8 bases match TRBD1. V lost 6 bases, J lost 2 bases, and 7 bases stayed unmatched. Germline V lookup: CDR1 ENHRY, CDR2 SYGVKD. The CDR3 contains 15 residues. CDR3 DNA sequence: TGTGCCATCAGAGAGACAGGGGTCCTCACAGATACGCAGTATTTT. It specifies CAIRETGVLTDTQYF.

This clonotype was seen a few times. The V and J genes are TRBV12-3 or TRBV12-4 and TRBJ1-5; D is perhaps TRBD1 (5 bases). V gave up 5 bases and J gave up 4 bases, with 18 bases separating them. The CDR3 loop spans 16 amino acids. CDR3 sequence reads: CASSPPKGYGNQPQHF. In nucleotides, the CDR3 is TGTGCCAGCAGTCCACCAAAGGGGTACGGGAATCAGCCCCAGCATTTT.

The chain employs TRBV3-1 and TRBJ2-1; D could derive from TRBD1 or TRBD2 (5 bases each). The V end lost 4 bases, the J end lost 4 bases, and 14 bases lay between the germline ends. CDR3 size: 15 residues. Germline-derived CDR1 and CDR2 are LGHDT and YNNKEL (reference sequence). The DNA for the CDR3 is TGTGCCAGCAGCCCGCCGGACGGGACGTACAATGAGCAGTTCTTC. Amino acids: CASSPPDGTYNEQFF.

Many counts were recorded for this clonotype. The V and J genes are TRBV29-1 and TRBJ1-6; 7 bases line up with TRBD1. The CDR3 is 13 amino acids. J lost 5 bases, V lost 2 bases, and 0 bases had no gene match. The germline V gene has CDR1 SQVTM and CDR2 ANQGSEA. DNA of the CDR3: TGCAGCGTTGAACAGGGGGATAATTCACCCCTCCACTTT. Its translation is CSVEQGDNSPLHF.

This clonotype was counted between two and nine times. The CDR3 DNA reads as TGTGCCATCAGTGAGTCCGGCATCCAAGAGACCCAGTACTTC. This sequence encodes CAISESGIQETQYF. The chain carries TRBV10-3 and TRBJ2-4, with D hard to call. TRBJ2-5 explains the end of the DNA better; the J call may be wrong. Germline V gene data show CDR1 as ENHRY and CDR2 as SYGVKD. The CDR3 has 14 residues.

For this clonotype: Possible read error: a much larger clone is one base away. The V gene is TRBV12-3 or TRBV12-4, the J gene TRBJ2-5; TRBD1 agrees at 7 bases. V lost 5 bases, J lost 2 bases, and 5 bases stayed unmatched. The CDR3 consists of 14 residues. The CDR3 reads CASSPGTEQETQYF. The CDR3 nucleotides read TGTGCCAGCAGTCCCGGGACAGAGCAAGAGACCCAGTACTTC.

The CDR3 coding sequence is TGTGCCAGCACCGAAGGGACGCCCCCCTACGAGCAGTACTTC. It codes for CASTEGTPPYEQYF. The chain has TRBV2 and TRBJ2-7; either TRBD1 or TRBD2 may fit D (5 bases each). CDR3 length: 14 amino acids. Germline CDR1 SNHLY, CDR2 FYNNEI. V gave up 7 bases and J gave up 2 bases, with 15 bases separating them.

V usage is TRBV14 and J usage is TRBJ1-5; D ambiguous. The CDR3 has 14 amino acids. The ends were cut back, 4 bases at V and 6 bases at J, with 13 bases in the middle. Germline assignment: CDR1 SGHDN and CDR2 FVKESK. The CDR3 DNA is TGTGCCAGCAGCCTGTTAAGGTTTTCTCAGCCCCAGCATTTT. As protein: CASSLLRFSQPQHF.

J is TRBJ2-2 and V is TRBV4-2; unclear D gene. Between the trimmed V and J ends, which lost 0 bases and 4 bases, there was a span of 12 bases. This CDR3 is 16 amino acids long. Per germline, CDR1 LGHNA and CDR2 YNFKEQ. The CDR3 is CASSQDSRVVTGELFF. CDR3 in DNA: TGTGCCAGCAGCCAAGATTCTCGGGTGGTCACCGGGGAGCTGTTTTTT.

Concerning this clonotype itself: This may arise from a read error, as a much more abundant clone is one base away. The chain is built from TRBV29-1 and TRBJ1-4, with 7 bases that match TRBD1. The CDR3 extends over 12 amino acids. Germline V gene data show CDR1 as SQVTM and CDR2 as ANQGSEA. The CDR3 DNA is TGCAGCGTCCGGGACAGTAATGAAATACTGTTTTTT. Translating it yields CSVRDSNEILFF.

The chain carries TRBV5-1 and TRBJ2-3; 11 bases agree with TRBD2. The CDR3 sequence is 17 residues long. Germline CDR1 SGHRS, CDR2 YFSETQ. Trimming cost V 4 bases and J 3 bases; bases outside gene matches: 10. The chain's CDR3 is CASSPVGLAGRTDTQYF. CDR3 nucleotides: TGCGCCAGCAGCCCGGTAGGACTAGCGGGTAGAACAGATACGCAGTATTTT.

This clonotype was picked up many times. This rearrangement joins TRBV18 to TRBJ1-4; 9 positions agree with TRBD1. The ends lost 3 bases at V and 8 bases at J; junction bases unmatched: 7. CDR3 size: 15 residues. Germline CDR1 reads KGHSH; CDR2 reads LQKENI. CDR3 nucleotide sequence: TGTGCCAGCTCACCTCTGGGACAGGGCCGCGAAAAACTGTTTTTT. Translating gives CASSPLGQGREKLFF.

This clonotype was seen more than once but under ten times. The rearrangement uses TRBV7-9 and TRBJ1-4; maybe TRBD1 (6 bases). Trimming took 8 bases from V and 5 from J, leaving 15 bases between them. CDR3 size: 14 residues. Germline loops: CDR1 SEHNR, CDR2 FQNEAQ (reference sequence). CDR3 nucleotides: TGTGCCAGCTCCTCACCTACAGGGAATGAAAAACTGTTTTTT. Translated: CASSSPTGNEKLFF.

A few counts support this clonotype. CDR3 sequence: CASSETGTSAYEQYF. CDR3 DNA: TGTGCCAGCAGTGAAACCGGGACTAGCGCCTACGAGCAGTACTTC. The genes are TRBV25-1 and TRBJ2-7; TRBD2 matches at 10 bases. The CDR3 has 15 amino acids. Unmatched junction bases numbered 3, after V lost 2 bases and J lost 2 bases. Per the germline V gene, CDR1 is MGHDK and CDR2 is SYGVNS.

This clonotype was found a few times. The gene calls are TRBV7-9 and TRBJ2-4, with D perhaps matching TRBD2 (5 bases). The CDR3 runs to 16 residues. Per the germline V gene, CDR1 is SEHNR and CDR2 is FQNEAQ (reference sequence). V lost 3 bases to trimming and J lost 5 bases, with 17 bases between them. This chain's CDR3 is CASSFETTGYQNIQYF. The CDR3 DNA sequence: TGTGCCAGCAGCTTTGAAACGACGGGATACCAAAACATTCAGTACTTC.

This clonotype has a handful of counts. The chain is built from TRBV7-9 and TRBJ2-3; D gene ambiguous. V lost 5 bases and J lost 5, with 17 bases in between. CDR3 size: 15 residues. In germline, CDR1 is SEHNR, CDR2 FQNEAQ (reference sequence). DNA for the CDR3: TGTGCCAGCAGCGTTCTAGAGCAGCCCAGAGATACGCAGTATTTT. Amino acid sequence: CASSVLEQPRDTQYF.

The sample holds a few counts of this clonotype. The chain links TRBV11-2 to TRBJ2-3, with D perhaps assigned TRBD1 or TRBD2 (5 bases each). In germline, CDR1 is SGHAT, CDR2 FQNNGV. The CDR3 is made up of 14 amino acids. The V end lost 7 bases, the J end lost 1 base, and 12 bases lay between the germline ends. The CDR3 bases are TGTGCCAGCACCATGGGGGACCGCACAGATACGCAGTATTTT. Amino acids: CASTMGDRTDTQYF. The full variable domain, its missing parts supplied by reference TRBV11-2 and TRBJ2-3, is EAGVAQSPRYKIIEKRQSVAFWCNPISGHATLYWYQQILGQGPKLLIQFQNNGVVDDSQLPKDRFSAERLKGVDSTLKIQPAKLEDSAVYLCASTMGDRTDTQYFGPGTRLTVL.

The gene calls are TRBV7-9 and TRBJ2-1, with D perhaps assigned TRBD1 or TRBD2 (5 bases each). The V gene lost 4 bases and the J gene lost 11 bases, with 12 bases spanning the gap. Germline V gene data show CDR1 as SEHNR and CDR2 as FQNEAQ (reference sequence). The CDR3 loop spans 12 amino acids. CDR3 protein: CASSYPGTKQFF. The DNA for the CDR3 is TGTGCCAGCAGCTATCCCGGGACGAAGCAGTTCTTC. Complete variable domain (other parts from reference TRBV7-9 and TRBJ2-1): DTGVSQNPRHKITKRGQNVTFRCDPISEHNRLYWYRQTLGQGPEFLTYFQNEAQLEKSRLLSDRFSAERPKGSFSTLEIQRTEQGDSAMYLCASSYPGTKQFFGPGTRLTVL.

Here the CDR3 DNA reads TGTGCCAGCAGCACTACTAGCCCAGATACGCAGTATTTT. Translation gives CASSTTSPDTQYF. V usage is TRBV5-4 and J usage is TRBJ2-3, with D possibly being TRBD2 (6 bases). This CDR3 spans 13 amino acids. V lost 4 bases and J lost 4, with 10 bases in between. The germline V gene encodes CDR1 SGHNT and CDR2 YYREEE (reference sequence).

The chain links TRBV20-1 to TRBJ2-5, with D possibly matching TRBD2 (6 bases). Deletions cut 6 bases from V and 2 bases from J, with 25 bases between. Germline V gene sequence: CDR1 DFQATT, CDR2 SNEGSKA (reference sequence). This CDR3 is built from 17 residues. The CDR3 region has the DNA TGCAGTGCCCAACCCTCGGGGTTAGCGGCGCTACAAGAGACCCAGTACTTC. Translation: CSAQPSGLAALQETQYF.

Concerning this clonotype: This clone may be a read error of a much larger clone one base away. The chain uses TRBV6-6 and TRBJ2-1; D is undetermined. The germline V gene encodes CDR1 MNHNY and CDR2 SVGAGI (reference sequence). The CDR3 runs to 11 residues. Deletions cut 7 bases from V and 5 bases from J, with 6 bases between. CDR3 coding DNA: TGTGCCAGCAACCAAAACAATGAGCAGTTCTTC. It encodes CASNQNNEQFF.

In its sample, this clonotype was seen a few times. CDR3 region: CATSPWGGNTIYF. The CDR3 region has the DNA TGTGCCACCAGCCCATGGGGTGGAAACACCATATATTTT. The genes are TRBV15 and TRBJ1-3; D is ambiguous. The CDR3 extends over 13 amino acids. Germline values: CDR1 LNHNV, CDR2 YYDKDF (reference sequence). V dropped 5 bases and J dropped 3 bases, with 8 bases sitting between them.